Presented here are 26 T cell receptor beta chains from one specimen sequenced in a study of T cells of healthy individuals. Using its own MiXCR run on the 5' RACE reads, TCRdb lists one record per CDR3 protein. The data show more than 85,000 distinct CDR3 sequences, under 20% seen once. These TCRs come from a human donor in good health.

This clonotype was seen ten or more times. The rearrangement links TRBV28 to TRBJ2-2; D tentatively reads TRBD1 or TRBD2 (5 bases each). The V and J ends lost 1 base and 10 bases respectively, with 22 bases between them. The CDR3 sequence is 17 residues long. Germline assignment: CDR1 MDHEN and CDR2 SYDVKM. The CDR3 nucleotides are TGTGCCAGCAGTTTATTCGTGAAAGGGACCGAGGCGGAGGAGCTGTTTTTT. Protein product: CASSLFVKGTEAEELFF.

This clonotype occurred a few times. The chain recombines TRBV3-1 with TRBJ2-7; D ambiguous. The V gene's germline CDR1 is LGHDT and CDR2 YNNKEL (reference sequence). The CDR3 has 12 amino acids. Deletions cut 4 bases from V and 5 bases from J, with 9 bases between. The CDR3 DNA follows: TGTGCCAGCAGCCGGGGTTTGGACGAGCAGTACTTC. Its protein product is CASSRGLDEQYF.

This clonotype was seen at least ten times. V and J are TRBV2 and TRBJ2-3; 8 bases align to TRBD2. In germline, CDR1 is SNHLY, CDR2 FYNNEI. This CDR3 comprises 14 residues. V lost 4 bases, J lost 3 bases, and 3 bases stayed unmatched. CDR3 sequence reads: CASSGLARTDTQYF. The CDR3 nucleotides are TGTGCCAGCAGTGGACTAGCGAGAACAGATACGCAGTATTTT.

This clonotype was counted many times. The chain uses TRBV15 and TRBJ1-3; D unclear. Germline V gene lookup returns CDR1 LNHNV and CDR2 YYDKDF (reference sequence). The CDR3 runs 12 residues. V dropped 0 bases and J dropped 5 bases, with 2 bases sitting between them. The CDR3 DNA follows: TGTGCCACCAGCAGAGATAGAAACACCATATATTTT. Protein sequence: CATSRDRNTIYF.

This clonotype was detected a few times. The CDR3 bases are TGCAGCGTTGAAGAGGGGACCGGAAACACCATATATTTT. Its translation: CSVEEGTGNTIYF. The chain employs TRBV29-1 and TRBJ1-3, with a tentative D call TRBD1 (5 bases). Germline CDR1 is SQVTM and CDR2 is ANQGSEA. V was shortened by 0 bases and J by 4 bases, with 7 bases between the two germline ends. The CDR3 is made up of 13 amino acids.

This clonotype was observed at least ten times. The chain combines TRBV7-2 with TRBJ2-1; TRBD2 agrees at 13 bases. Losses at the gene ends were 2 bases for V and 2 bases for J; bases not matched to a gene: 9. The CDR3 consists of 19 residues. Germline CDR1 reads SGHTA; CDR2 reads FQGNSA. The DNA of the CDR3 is TGTGCCAGCAGCTTAATACTAGCGGGGGGGCCGAACCCCTACAATGAGCAGTTCTTC. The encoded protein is CASSLILAGGPNPYNEQFF.

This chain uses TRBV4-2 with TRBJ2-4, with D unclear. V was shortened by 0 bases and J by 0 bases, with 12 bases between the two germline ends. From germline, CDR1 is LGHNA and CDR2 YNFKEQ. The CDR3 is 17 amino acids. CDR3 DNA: TGTGCCAGCAGCCAAGAAGGGTCGCGGCTAGCCAAAAACATTCAGTACTTC. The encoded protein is CASSQEGSRLAKNIQYF.

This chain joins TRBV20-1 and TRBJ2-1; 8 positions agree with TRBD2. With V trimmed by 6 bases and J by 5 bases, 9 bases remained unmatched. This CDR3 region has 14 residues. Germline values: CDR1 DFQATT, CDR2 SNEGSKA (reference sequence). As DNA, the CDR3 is TGCAGTGCCAAACTAACAGCGGGGGACAATGAGCAGTTCTTC. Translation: CSAKLTAGDNEQFF.

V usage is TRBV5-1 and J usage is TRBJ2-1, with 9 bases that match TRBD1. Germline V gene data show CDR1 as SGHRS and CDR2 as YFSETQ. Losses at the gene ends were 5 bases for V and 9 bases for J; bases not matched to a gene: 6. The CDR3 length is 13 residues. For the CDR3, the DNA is TGCGCCAGCAGTGGACAGGGGACGGGTGAGCAGTTCTTC. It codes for CASSGQGTGEQFF.

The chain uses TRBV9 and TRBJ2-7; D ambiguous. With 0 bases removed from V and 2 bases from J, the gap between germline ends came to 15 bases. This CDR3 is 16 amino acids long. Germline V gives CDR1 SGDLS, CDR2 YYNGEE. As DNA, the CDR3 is TGTGCCAGCAGCGTAGGACCCGAGGTAATCACCTACGAGCAGTACTTC. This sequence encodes CASSVGPEVITYEQYF. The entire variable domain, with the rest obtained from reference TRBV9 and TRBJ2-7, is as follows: DSGVTQTPKHLITATGQRVTLRCSPRSGDLSVYWYQQSLDQGLQFLIQYYNGEERAKGNILERFSAQQFPDLHSELNLSSLELGDSALYFCASSVGPEVITYEQYFGPGTRLTVT.

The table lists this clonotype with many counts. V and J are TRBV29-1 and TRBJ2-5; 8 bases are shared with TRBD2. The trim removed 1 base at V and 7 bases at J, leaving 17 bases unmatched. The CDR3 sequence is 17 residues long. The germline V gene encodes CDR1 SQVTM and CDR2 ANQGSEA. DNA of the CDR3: TGCAGCGTTGAAGGACTTCTACGGGCGGGAGGACTTGGGACCCAGTACTTC. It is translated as CSVEGLLRAGGLGTQYF.

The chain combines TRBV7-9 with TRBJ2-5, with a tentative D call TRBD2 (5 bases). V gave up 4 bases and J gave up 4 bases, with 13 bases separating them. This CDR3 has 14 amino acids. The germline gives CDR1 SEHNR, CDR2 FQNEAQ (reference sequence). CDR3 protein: CASSSLRRLETQYF. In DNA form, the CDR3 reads TGTGCCAGCAGCTCCCTTAGGAGGTTAGAGACCCAGTACTTC.

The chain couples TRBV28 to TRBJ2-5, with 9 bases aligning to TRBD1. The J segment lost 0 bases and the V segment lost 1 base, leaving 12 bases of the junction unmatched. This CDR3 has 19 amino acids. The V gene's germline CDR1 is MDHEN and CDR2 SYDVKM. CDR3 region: CASSLSGTGSTDNQETQYF. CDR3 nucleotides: TGTGCCAGCAGTTTATCGGGGACAGGGTCTACTGACAACCAAGAGACCCAGTACTTC.

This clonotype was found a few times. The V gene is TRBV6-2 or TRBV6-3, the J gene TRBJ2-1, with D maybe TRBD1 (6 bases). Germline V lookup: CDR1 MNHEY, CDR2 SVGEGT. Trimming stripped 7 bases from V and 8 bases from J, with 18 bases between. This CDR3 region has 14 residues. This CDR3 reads CASTQGHPADEQFF. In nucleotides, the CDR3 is TGTGCCAGCACCCAGGGGCATCCTGCCGATGAGCAGTTCTTC.

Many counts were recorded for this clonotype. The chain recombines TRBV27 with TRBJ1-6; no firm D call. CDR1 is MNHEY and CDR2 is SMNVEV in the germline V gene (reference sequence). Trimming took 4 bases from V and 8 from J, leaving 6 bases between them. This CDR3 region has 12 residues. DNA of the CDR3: TGTGCCAGCAGTTCCCGGTATTCACCCCTCCACTTT. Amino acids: CASSSRYSPLHF.

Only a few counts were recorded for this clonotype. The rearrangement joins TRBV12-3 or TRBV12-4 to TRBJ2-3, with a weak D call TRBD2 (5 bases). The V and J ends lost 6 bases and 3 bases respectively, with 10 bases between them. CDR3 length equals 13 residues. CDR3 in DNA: TGTGCCAGCAGGACCACGGGAACAGATACGCAGTATTTT. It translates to CASRTTGTDTQYF.

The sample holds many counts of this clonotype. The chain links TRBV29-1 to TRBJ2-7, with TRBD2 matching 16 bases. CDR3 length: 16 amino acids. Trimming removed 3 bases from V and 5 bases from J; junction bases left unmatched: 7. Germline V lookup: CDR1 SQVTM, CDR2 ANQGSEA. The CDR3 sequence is CSVDPGTSGRADEQYF. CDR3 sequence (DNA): TGCAGCGTTGACCCCGGGACTAGCGGGAGGGCCGACGAGCAGTACTTC.

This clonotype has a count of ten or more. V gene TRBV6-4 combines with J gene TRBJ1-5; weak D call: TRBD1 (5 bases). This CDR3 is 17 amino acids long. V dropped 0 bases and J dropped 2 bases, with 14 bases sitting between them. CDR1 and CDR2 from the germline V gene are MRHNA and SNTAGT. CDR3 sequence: CASSDSSVGGGNQPQHF. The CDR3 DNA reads TGTGCCAGCAGTGACTCGAGTGTTGGGGGTGGCAATCAGCCCCAGCATTTT.

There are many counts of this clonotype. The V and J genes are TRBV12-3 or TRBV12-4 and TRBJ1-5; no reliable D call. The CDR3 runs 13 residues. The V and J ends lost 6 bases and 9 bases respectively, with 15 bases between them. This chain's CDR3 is CASSLNTGSPQHF. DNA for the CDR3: TGTGCCAGCAGCCTGAACACGGGATCGCCCCAGCATTTT.

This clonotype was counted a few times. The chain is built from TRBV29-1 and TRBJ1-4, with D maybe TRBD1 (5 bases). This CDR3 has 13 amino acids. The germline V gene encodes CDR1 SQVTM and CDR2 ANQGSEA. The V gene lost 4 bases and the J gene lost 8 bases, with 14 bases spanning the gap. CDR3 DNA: TGCAGCGTTGTAGTCGGGGCTGACGAAAAACTGTTTTTT. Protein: CSVVVGADEKLFF.

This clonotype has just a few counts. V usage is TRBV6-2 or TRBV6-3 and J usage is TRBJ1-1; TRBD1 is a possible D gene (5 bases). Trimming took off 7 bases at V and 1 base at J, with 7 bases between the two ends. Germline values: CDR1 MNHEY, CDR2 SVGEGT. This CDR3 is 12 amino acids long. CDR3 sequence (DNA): TGTGCCAGCAAGGGGACGAACACTGAAGCTTTCTTT. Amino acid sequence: CASKGTNTEAFF.

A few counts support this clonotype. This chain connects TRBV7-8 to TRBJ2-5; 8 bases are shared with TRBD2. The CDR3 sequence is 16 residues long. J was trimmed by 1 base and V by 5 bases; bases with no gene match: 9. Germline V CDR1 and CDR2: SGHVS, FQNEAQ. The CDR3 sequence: CASSPQGLGGQETQYF. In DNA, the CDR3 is TGTGCCAGCAGCCCGCAGGGACTAGGAGGCCAAGAGACCCAGTACTTC.

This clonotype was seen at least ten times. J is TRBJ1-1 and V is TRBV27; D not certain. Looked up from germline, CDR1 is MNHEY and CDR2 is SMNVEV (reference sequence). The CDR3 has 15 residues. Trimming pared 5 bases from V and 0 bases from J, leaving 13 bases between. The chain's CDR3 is CASSVTYGLNTEAFF. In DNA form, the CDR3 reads TGTGCCAGCAGTGTGACGTATGGGTTGAACACTGAAGCTTTCTTT.

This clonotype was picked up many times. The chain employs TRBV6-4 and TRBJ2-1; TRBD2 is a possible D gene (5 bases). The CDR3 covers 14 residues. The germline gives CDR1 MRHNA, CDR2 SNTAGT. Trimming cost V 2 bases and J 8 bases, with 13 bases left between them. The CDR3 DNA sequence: TGTGCCAGCAGTGACGAGGGCGGTATGGATGAGCAGTTCTTC. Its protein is CASSDEGGMDEQFF.

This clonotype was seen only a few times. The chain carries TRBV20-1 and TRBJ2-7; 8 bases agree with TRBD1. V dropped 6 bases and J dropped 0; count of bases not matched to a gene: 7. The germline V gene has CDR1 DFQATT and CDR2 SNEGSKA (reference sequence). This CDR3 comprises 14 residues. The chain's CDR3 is CSAEQDRVSYEQYF. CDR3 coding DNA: TGCAGTGCAGAGCAGGACAGGGTCTCCTACGAGCAGTACTTC.

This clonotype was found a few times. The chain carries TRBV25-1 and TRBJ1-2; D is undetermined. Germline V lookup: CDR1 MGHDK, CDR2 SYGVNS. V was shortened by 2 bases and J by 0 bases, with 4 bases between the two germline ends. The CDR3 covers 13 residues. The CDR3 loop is CASSETANYGYTF. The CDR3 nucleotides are TGTGCCAGCAGTGAAACGGCTAACTATGGCTACACCTTC.